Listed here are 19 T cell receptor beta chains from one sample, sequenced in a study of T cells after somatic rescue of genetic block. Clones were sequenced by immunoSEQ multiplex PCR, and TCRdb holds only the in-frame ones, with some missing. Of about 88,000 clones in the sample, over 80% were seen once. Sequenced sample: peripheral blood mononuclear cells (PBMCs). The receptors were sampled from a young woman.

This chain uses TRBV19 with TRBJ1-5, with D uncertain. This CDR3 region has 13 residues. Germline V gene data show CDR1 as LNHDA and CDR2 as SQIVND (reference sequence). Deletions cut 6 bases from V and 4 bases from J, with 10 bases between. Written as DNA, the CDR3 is TGTGCCAGTAGCTCGGACCATAATCAGCCCCAGCATTTT. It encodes CASSSDHNQPQHF.

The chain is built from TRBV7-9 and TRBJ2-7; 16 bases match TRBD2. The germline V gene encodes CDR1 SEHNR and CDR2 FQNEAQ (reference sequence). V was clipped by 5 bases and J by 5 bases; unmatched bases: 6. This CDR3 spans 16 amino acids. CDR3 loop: CASSPGTSGGGDEQYF. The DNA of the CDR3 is TGTGCCAGCAGCCCCGGGACTAGCGGGGGGGGCGACGAGCAGTACTTC.

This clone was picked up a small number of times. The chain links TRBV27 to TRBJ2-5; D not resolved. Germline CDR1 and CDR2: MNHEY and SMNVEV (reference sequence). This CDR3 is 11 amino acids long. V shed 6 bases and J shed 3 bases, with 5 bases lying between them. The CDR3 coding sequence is TGTGCCAGCAGCCACAAAGAGACCCAGTACTTC. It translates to CASSHKETQYF.

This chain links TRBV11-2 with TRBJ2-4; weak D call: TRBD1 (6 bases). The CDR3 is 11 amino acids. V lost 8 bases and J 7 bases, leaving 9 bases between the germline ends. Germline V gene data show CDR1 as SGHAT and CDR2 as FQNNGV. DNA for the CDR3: TGTGCCAGCGCGCAGGGGAACATTCAGTACTTC. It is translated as CASAQGNIQYF.

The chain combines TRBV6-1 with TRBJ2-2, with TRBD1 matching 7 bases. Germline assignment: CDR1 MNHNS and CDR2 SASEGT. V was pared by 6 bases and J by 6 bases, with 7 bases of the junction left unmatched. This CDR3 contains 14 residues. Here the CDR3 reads CASRDRVVAGELFF. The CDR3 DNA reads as TGTGCCAGCAGAGACAGGGTAGTCGCCGGGGAGCTGTTTTTT.

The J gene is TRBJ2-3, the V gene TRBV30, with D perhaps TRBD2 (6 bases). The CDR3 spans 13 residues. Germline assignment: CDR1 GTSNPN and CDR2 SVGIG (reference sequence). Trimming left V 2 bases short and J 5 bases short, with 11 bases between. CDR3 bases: TGTGCCTGGAGTACGGGAGTTAGAGATACGCAGTATTTT. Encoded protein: CAWSTGVRDTQYF.

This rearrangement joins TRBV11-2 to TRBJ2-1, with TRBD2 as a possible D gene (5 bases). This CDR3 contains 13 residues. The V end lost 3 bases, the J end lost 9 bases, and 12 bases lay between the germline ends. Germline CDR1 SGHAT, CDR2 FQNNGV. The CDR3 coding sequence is TGTGCCAGCAGCTTCAGCCTCCTAGCTGAGCAGTTCTTC. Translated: CASSFSLLAEQFF.

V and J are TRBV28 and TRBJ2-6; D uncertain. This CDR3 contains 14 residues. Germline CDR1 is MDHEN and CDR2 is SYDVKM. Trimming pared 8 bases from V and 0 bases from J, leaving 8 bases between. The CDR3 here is CASVSYSGANVLTF. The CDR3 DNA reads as TGTGCCAGCGTCAGCTACTCTGGGGCCAACGTCCTGACTTTC.

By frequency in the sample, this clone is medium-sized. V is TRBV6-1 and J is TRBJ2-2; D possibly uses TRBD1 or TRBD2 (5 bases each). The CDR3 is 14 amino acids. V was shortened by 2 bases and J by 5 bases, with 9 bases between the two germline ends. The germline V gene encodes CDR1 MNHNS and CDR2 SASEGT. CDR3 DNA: TGTGCCAGCAGTGAACTAGGGGAGACCGGGGAGCTGTTTTTT. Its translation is CASSELGETGELFF.

The CDR3 nucleotides read TGTGCCAGCAGCTCTGCGTACCAAGAGACCCAGTACTTC. Encoded protein: CASSSAYQETQYF. V is TRBV11-2 and J is TRBJ2-5; D call uncertain. The V and J ends lost 4 bases and 0 bases respectively, with 6 bases between them. The V gene's germline CDR1 is SGHAT and CDR2 FQNNGV. This CDR3 contains 13 residues. The full variable domain, with the rest looked up from reference TRBV11-2 and TRBJ2-5, is EAGVAQSPRYKIIEKRQSVAFWCNPISGHATLYWYQQILGQGPKLLIQFQNNGVVDDSQLPKDRFSAERLKGVDSTLKIQPAKLEDSAVYLCASSSAYQETQYFGPGTRLLVL.

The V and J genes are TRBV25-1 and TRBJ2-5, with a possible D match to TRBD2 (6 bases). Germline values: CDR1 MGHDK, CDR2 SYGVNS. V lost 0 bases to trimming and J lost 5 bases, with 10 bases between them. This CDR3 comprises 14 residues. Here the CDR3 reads CASSEYIRGETQYF. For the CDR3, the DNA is TGTGCCAGCAGTGAATATATTCGGGGGGAGACCCAGTACTTC.

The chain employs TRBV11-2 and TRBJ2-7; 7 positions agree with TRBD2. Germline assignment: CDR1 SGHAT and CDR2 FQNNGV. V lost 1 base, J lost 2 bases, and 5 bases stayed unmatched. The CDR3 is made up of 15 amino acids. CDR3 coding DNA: TGTGCCAGCAGCTTAGGGGGTGGGACTACCTACGAGCAGTACTTC. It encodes CASSLGGGTTYEQYF. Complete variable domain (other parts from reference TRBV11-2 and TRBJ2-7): EAGVAQSPRYKIIEKRQSVAFWCNPISGHATLYWYQQILGQGPKLLIQFQNNGVVDDSQLPKDRFSAERLKGVDSTLKIQPAKLEDSAVYLCASSLGGGTTYEQYFGPGTRLTVT.

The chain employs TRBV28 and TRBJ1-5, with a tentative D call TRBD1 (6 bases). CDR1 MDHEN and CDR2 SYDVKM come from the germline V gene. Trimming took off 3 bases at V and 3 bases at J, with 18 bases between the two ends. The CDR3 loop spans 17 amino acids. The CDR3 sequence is CASSFPLTGHANQPQHF. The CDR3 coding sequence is TGTGCCAGCAGTTTCCCCCTTACAGGGCATGCCAATCAGCCCCAGCATTTT.

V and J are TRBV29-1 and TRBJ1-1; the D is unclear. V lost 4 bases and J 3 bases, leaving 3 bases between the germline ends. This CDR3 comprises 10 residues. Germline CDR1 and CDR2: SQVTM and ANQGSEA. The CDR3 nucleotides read TGCAGCGTTGGGGACACTGAAGCTTTCTTT. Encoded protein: CSVGDTEAFF.

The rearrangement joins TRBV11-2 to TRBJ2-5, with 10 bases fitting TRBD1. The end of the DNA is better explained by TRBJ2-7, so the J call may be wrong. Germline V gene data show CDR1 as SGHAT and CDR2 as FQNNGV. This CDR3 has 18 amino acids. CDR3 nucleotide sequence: TGTGCCAGCAGCTTAGATCCTAGGACAGGGGGAAACCTCTACGAGCAGTACTTC. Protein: CASSLDPRTGGNLYEQYF.

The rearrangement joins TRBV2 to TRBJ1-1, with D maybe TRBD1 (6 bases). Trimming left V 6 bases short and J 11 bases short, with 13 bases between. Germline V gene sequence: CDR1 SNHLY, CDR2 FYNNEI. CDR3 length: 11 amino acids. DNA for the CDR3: TGTGCCAGCAGCTACAGGGCCGGGGCTTTCTTT. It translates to CASSYRAGAFF.

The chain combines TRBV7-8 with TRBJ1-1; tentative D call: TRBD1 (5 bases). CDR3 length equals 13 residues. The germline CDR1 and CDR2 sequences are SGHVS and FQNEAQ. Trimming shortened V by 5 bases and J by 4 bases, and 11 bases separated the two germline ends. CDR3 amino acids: CASSPGTGTEAFF. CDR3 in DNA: TGTGCCAGCAGCCCCGGGACGGGCACTGAAGCTTTCTTT.

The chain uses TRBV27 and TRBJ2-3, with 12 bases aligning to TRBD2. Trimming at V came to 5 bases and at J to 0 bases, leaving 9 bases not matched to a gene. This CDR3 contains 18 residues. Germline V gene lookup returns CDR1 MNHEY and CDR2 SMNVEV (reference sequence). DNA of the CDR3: TGTGCCAGCAGTGCCGCGGGACTAGCGGGCCCTAGCACAGATACGCAGTATTTT. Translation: CASSAAGLAGPSTDTQYF.

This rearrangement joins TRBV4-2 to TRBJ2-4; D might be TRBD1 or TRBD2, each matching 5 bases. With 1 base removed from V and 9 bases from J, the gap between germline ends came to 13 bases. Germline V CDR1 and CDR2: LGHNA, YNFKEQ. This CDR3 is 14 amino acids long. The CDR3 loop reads CASSQVRGRGIQYF. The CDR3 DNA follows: TGTGCCAGCAGCCAAGTAAGGGGTCGGGGCATTCAGTACTTC.